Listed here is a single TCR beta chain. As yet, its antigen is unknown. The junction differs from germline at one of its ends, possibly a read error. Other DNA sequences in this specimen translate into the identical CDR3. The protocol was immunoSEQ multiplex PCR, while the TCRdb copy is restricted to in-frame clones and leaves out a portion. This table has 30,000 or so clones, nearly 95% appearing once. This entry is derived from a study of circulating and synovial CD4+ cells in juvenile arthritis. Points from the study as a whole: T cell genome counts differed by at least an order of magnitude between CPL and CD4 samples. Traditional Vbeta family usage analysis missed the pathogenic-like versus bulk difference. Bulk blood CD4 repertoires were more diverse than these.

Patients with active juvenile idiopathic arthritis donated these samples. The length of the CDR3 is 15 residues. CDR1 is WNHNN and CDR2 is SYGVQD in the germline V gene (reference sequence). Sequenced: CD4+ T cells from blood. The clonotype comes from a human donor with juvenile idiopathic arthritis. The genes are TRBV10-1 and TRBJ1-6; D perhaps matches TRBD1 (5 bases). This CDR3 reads CASSGGLGGNSPLHF. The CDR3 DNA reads TGCGCCAGCAGTGGAGGACTTGGGGGGAATTCCCCCCTCCACTTT.